The rows below give T cell receptor beta chains drawn from one sample of a study of OX40 agonist ivuxolimab in advanced cancers. Assay used: immunoSEQ multiplex PCR; TCRdb lists only in-frame clones, some missing. The table has about 73,000 clones, around 88% seen once. Here the sequenced sample was CD4+ or CD8+ T cells sorted from blood, taken in a trial of the OX40 agonist ivuxolimab. Receptors originate from an adult with an advanced solid tumor such as melanoma, head and neck, liver or kidney cancer. Both conserved end residues are part of each CDR3. A D gene is named only where the DNA matches it firmly. Size is omitted from some rows. Given values are once, few, many or a class for expanded clones.

clone_size: few; d_call: -; v_call: TRBV4-2; j_call: TRBJ1-2; cdr3_aa: CASSQEGGPGGGYTF; cdr3_nt: TGTGCCAGCAGCCAAGAAGGAGGACCGGGGGGCGGCTACACCTTC
clone_size: -; d_call: -; v_call: TRBV7-8; j_call: TRBJ2-1; cdr3_aa: CASSSTGTREQFF; cdr3_nt: TGTGCCAGCAGCTCCACCGGGACTCGGGAGCAGTTCTTC
clone_size: -; d_call: -; v_call: TRBV5-6; j_call: TRBJ2-5; cdr3_aa: CASSLRRGETQYF; cdr3_nt: TGTGCCAGCAGCCTTCGCAGGGGAGAGACCCAGTACTTC
clone_size: -; d_call: TRBD1; v_call: TRBV5-4; j_call: TRBJ2-7; cdr3_aa: CASSLGGRGFSYEQYF; cdr3_nt: TGTGCCAGCAGCTTGGGGGGCAGGGGGTTCTCCTACGAGCAGTACTTC
clone_size: once; d_call: TRBD1; v_call: TRBV6-5; j_call: TRBJ1-2; cdr3_aa: CATRDRNNYGYTF; cdr3_nt: TGTGCCACCCGGGACAGGAATAACTATGGCTACACCTTC
clone_size: -; d_call: TRBD1; v_call: TRBV2; j_call: TRBJ2-4; cdr3_aa: CASSAGQTKNIQYF; cdr3_nt: TGTGCCAGCAGTGCGGGACAGACAAAAAACATTCAGTACTTC
clone_size: -; d_call: -; v_call: TRBV7-6; j_call: TRBJ2-5; cdr3_aa: CASSLGYLGTQYF; cdr3_nt: TGTGCCAGCAGCTTAGGGTATCTCGGGACCCAGTACTTC
clone_size: -; d_call: -; v_call: TRBV6-6; j_call: TRBJ2-7; cdr3_aa: CASSTGAGDGEQYF; cdr3_nt: TGTGCCAGCAGTACCGGGGCAGGGGATGGCGAGCAGTACTTC
clone_size: -; d_call: -; v_call: TRBV5-6; j_call: TRBJ2-7; cdr3_aa: CASSLDRDEQYF; cdr3_nt: TGTGCCAGCAGCTTGGACAGGGACGAGCAGTACTTC
clone_size: -; d_call: -; v_call: TRBV27; j_call: TRBJ1-2; cdr3_aa: CASSRGTSLGYTF; cdr3_nt: TGTGCCAGCAGCCGGGGGACGAGCCTTGGCTACACCTTC
clone_size: -; d_call: TRBD1; v_call: TRBV28; j_call: TRBJ1-2; cdr3_aa: CASSLSNRGGGYTF; cdr3_nt: TGTGCCAGCAGTTTATCAAACAGGGGTGGCGGCTACACCTTC
clone_size: -; d_call: TRBD1; v_call: TRBV29-1; j_call: TRBJ1-2; cdr3_aa: CSVEENRGYGYTF; cdr3_nt: TGCAGCGTTGAAGAAAACAGGGGGTATGGCTACACCTTC
clone_size: -; d_call: -; v_call: TRBV20-1; j_call: TRBJ2-1; cdr3_aa: CSAGGANEQFF; cdr3_nt: TGCAGTGCGGGCGGAGCCAATGAGCAGTTCTTC
clone_size: -; d_call: -; v_call: TRBV25-1; j_call: TRBJ1-1; cdr3_aa: CASSELSTTGTEAFF; cdr3_nt: TGTGCCAGCAGTGAATTGAGCACCACCGGCACTGAAGCTTTCTTT
clone_size: -; d_call: TRBD2; v_call: TRBV5-1; j_call: TRBJ2-1; cdr3_aa: CASSFGGGNNEQFF; cdr3_nt: TGCGCCAGCAGCTTCGGCGGGGGGAATAATGAGCAGTTCTTC
clone_size: few; d_call: TRBD1; v_call: TRBV30; j_call: TRBJ1-4; cdr3_aa: CAWGSRTGVNEKLFF; cdr3_nt: TGTGCCTGGGGAAGTAGGACAGGAGTTAATGAAAAACTGTTTTTT
clone_size: -; d_call: -; v_call: TRBV28; j_call: TRBJ2-1; cdr3_aa: CASSFISGKGGLSRLYNEQFF; cdr3_nt: TGTGCCAGCAGTTTTATTTCGGGGAAAGGGGGTCTTAGTAGGCTCTACAATGAGCAGTTCTTC
clone_size: -; d_call: -; v_call: TRBV18; j_call: TRBJ1-1; cdr3_aa: CASSPSGMNTEAFF; cdr3_nt: TGTGCCAGCTCACCGTCAGGGATGAACACTGAAGCTTTCTTT
clone_size: -; d_call: -; v_call: TRBV5-1; j_call: TRBJ1-4; cdr3_aa: CASSLGQSSHEKLFF; cdr3_nt: TGCGCCAGCAGCTTGGGTCAGTCCTCACATGAAAAACTGTTTTTT
clone_size: -; d_call: -; v_call: TRBV5-8; j_call: TRBJ1-5; cdr3_aa: CASSFRGGNQPQHF; cdr3_nt: TGTGCCAGCAGCTTCCGGGGTGGCAATCAGCCCCAGCATTTT
clone_size: -; d_call: -; v_call: TRBV7-9; j_call: TRBJ2-1; cdr3_aa: CASSPADNEQFF; cdr3_nt: TGTGCCAGCAGCCCAGCAGATAATGAGCAGTTCTTC
clone_size: once; d_call: TRBD2; v_call: TRBV7-3; j_call: TRBJ2-1; cdr3_aa: CASSARLAGVVEQFF; cdr3_nt: TGTGCCAGCAGCGCGAGACTAGCGGGAGTAGTTGAGCAGTTCTTC
clone_size: -; d_call: -; v_call: TRBV2; j_call: TRBJ2-3; cdr3_aa: CASSDWQATDTQYF; cdr3_nt: TGTGCCAGCAGTGACTGGCAGGCCACAGATACGCAGTATTTT
clone_size: -; d_call: TRBD1; v_call: TRBV14; j_call: TRBJ1-4; cdr3_aa: CASSQGTGGKLFF; cdr3_nt: TGTGCCAGCAGCCAAGGGACAGGGGGAAAACTGTTTTTT
clone_size: -; d_call: TRBD1; v_call: TRBV6-1; j_call: TRBJ1-5; cdr3_aa: CASSEDRAGSSQPQHF; cdr3_nt: TGTGCCAGCAGTGAGGACAGGGCGGGGTCTAGTCAGCCCCAGCATTTT
clone_size: -; d_call: TRBD1; v_call: TRBV30; j_call: TRBJ1-2; cdr3_aa: CAWSARKTGAGYTF; cdr3_nt: TGTGCCTGGAGTGCCAGGAAGACAGGGGCTGGCTACACCTTC
clone_size: -; d_call: TRBD1; v_call: TRBV6-6; j_call: TRBJ2-5; cdr3_aa: CASSSIQGVTQYF; cdr3_nt: TGTGCCAGCAGTTCGATACAGGGGGTGACCCAGTACTTC
clone_size: -; d_call: -; v_call: TRBV21-1; j_call: TRBJ2-1; cdr3_aa: CASSKFRGEPKFYNEQFF; cdr3_nt: TGTGCCAGCAGCAAATTCCGGGGGGAACCTAAATTCTACAATGAGCAGTTCTTC
clone_size: -; d_call: TRBD1; v_call: TRBV2; j_call: TRBJ1-2; cdr3_aa: CASRETGRGYGYTF; cdr3_nt: TGTGCCAGCAGGGAGACAGGGAGGGGATATGGCTACACCTTC
clone_size: -; d_call: TRBD1; v_call: TRBV5-4; j_call: TRBJ1-1; cdr3_aa: CASSAGQGRTEAFF; cdr3_nt: TGTGCCAGCAGCGCGGGACAGGGTAGGACTGAAGCTTTCTTT
clone_size: once; d_call: TRBD2; v_call: TRBV28; j_call: TRBJ2-5; cdr3_aa: CASIRGGASETQYF; cdr3_nt: TGTGCCAGCATTCGGGGGGGGGCCTCGGAGACCCAGTACTTC
clone_size: -; d_call: -; v_call: TRBV19; j_call: TRBJ2-7; cdr3_aa: CASSILGDSYEQYF; cdr3_nt: TGTGCCAGTAGTATTCTGGGGGACTCCTACGAGCAGTACTTC
clone_size: once; d_call: TRBD2; v_call: TRBV7-7; j_call: TRBJ2-5; cdr3_aa: CASSLSGGYQETQYF; cdr3_nt: TGTGCTAGCAGCTTAAGCGGGGGGTACCAAGAGACCCAGTACTTC
clone_size: -; d_call: TRBD2; v_call: TRBV5-1; j_call: TRBJ2-1; cdr3_aa: CASSLAPLGAGGYNEQFF; cdr3_nt: TGCGCCAGCAGCTTGGCCCCCCTGGGGGCGGGAGGCTACAATGAGCAGTTCTTC
clone_size: -; d_call: -; v_call: TRBV9; j_call: TRBJ2-5; cdr3_aa: CASSPQAADLFIQETQYF; cdr3_nt: TGTGCCAGCAGCCCCCAGGCTGCGGACCTCTTTATTCAAGAGACCCAGTACTTC
clone_size: -; d_call: TRBD2; v_call: TRBV27; j_call: TRBJ2-1; cdr3_aa: CATHLAGGPNEQFF; cdr3_nt: TGTGCAACTCATCTAGCGGGGGGGCCTAATGAGCAGTTCTTC
clone_size: -; d_call: TRBD1; v_call: TRBV30; j_call: TRBJ1-1; cdr3_aa: CARQGSMNTEAFF; cdr3_nt: TGTGCCCGACAGGGGTCTATGAACACTGAAGCTTTCTTT
clone_size: -; d_call: -; v_call: TRBV5-5; j_call: TRBJ1-4; cdr3_aa: CASSLGPTSLNEKLFF; cdr3_nt: TGTGCCAGCAGCTTGGGTCCTACGTCTTTAAATGAAAAACTGTTTTTT
clone_size: -; d_call: -; v_call: TRBV11-3; j_call: TRBJ2-2; cdr3_aa: CASSPRGGAQGGELFF; cdr3_nt: TGTGCCAGCAGCCCCAGAGGGGGGGCCCAAGGCGGGGAGCTGTTTTTT
clone_size: -; d_call: -; v_call: TRBV7-3; j_call: TRBJ2-3; cdr3_aa: CASRKPSTDTQYF; cdr3_nt: TGTGCCAGCAGAAAACCGAGCACAGATACGCAGTATTTT
clone_size: -; d_call: -; v_call: TRBV5-1; j_call: TRBJ1-1; cdr3_aa: CASSLGQAGNTEAFF; cdr3_nt: TGCGCCAGCAGCTTGGGTCAGGCGGGGAACACTGAAGCTTTCTTT
clone_size: -; d_call: TRBD1; v_call: TRBV4-2; j_call: TRBJ1-1; cdr3_aa: CASSQGTGTEAFF; cdr3_nt: TGTGCCAGCAGCCAAGGGACAGGGACCGAAGCTTTCTTT
clone_size: -; d_call: -; v_call: TRBV27; j_call: TRBJ1-2; cdr3_aa: CASSLSGSGGYTF; cdr3_nt: TGTGCCAGCAGTTTATCAGGGTCGGGCGGCTACACCTTC
clone_size: -; d_call: -; v_call: TRBV19; j_call: TRBJ1-1; cdr3_aa: CASIIDPPGEAFF; cdr3_nt: TGTGCCAGTATCATTGACCCTCCCGGTGAAGCTTTCTTT
clone_size: -; d_call: -; v_call: TRBV4-2; j_call: TRBJ2-2; cdr3_aa: CAGSQDSRSNTGELFF; cdr3_nt: TGTGCCGGCAGCCAAGATAGCAGATCGAACACCGGGGAGCTGTTTTTT
clone_size: -; d_call: -; v_call: TRBV4-1; j_call: TRBJ2-5; cdr3_aa: CASSQVRDQETQYF; cdr3_nt: TGCGCCAGCAGCCAAGTGAGGGACCAAGAGACCCAGTACTTC
clone_size: -; d_call: TRBD2; v_call: TRBV4-1; j_call: TRBJ2-1; cdr3_aa: CASSLGTSGSSYNEQFF; cdr3_nt: TGCGCCAGCAGCCTCGGGACTAGCGGAAGCTCCTACAATGAGCAGTTCTTC